A single TCR beta chain is shown here with its context. One entry per CDR3 protein, called by TCRdb with MiXCR from the reads. The sample consists of roughly 4,000 distinct CDR3 sequences, 8% to 11% of them appearing once. CDR1 and CDR2 from the germline V gene are SEHNR and FQNEAQ (reference sequence). J was trimmed by 8 bases and V by 5 bases; bases with no gene match: 8. This CDR3 contains 14 residues. Material for sequencing was CD4+ T cells from synovial fluid. The rearrangement links TRBV7-9 to TRBJ1-4, with TRBD1 identical over 7 bases. This clonotype originated in a human donor with rheumatoid arthritis. The CDR3 protein is CASSPGGTDEKLFF. CDR3 DNA sequence: TGTGCCAGCAGCCCCGGAGGGACAGACGAAAAACTGTTTTTT.